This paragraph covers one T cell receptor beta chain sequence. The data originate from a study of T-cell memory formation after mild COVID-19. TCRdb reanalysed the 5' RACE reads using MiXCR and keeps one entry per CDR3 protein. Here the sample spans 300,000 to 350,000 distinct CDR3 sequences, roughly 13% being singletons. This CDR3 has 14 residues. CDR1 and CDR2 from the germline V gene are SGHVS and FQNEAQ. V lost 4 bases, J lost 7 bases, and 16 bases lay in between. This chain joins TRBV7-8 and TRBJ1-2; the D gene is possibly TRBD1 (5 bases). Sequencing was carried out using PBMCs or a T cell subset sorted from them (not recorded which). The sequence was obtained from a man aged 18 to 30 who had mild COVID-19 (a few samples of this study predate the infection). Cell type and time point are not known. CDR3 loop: CASSSWGEVFGYTF. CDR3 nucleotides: TGTGCCAGCAGCTCGTGGGGGGAAGTTTTTGGCTACACCTTC.